Detailed here is one T cell receptor beta chain. The data stem from a study of control samples from healthy donors and cancer patients. The CDR3 spans 13 residues. Germline V lookup: CDR1 SGHNT, CDR2 YENEEA. Trimming shortened V by 5 bases and J by 1 base, and 8 bases separated the two germline ends. Repertoires were generated with immunoSEQ multiplex PCR, while TCRdb's copy carries only in-frame clones and drops some. The data show about 40,000 clones, around 90% seen once. The chain joins TRBV11-3 to TRBJ1-1, with D maybe TRBD1 (5 bases). What was sequenced was blood. The TCR sequence derives from a woman aged 45-65 years in good health. The CDR3 coding sequence is TGTGCCAGCAGCGCTCAGGGGAACACTGAAGCTTTCTTT. Translating it yields CASSAQGNTEAFF.